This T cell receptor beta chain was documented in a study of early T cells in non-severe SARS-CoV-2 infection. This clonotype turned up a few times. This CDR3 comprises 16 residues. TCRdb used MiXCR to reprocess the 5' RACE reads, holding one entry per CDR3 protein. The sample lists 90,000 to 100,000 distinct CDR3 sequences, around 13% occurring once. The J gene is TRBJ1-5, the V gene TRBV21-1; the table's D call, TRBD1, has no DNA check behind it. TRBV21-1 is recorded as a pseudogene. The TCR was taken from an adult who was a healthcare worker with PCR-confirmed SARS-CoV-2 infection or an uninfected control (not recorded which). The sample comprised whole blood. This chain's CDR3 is CASRRASTGFNQPQHF. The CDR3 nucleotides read TGTGCCAGCCGAAGGGCTAGTACAGGGTTCAATCAGCCCCAGCATTTT.